These 22 T cell receptor beta chains came from one sample sequenced in a study of CD8+ T cells in alopecia areata. Sequencing relied on a cDNA template that was reverse transcribed from extracted RNA. This table comes from immunoSEQ multiplex PCR, and its TCRdb copy is limited to in-frame clones, with some not included. The sample lists 200,000 to 250,000 clones, 57% occurring once. This sample comprised CD4+ T cells sorted from blood, obtained at week 0. These receptors originate from a human donor with alopecia areata.

The chain joins TRBV9 to TRBJ1-1; 9 bases align to TRBD1. CDR1 is SGDLS, CDR2 YYNGEE, per germline. After removal of 3 bases from V and 11 bases from J, the junction contained 11 bases not matched to a gene. The CDR3 totals 14 residues. CDR3 sequence: CASSATQGASTAFF. The CDR3 bases are TGTGCCAGCAGCGCCACACAGGGGGCGAGTACGGCTTTCTTT.

The J gene is TRBJ2-5, the V gene TRBV18, with 7 bases aligning to TRBD2. This CDR3 comprises 13 residues. Germline values: CDR1 KGHSH, CDR2 LQKENI. Trimming cost V 6 bases and J 2 bases; bases outside gene matches: 3. DNA of the CDR3: TGTGCCAGCTCGGCGGGGGTACAAGAGACCCAGTACTTC. Its translation: CASSAGVQETQYF.

This clone showed up just once. The V and J genes are TRBV6-1 and TRBJ2-4, with D uncertain. The CDR3 is made up of 17 amino acids. V lost 2 bases and J 0 bases, leaving 14 bases between the germline ends. Germline V gives CDR1 MNHNS, CDR2 SASEGT. CDR3 sequence reads: CASSEIFEILAKNIQYF. CDR3 nucleotide sequence: TGTGCCAGCAGTGAAATCTTTGAGATCCTAGCCAAAAACATTCAGTACTTC.

V usage is TRBV5-1 and J usage is TRBJ1-2, with D uncertain. V was pared by 3 bases and J by 0 bases, with 0 bases between. Germline lookup yields CDR1 SGHRS and CDR2 YFSETQ. The CDR3 is 11 amino acids. The CDR3 loop reads CASSSNYGYTF. CDR3 nucleotide sequence: TGCGCCAGCAGCTCTAACTATGGCTACACCTTC.

The V and J genes are TRBV18 and TRBJ2-2; 7 positions match TRBD2. Germline V gives CDR1 KGHSH, CDR2 LQKENI. J lost 4 bases, V lost 5 bases, and 10 bases had no gene match. The CDR3 contains 16 residues. CDR3 sequence (DNA): TGTGCCAGCTCAGGGATGCGGGAGATGAGCACCGGGGAGCTGTTTTTT. Translation gives CASSGMREMSTGELFF.

In this sample, this clone turned up a few times. The chain links TRBV6-1 to TRBJ1-6, with 10 bases lining up with TRBD1. Trimming removed 4 bases from V and 8 bases from J; junction bases left unmatched: 2. Germline CDR1 MNHNS, CDR2 SASEGT. This CDR3 comprises 14 residues. CDR3 in DNA: TGTGCCAGCAGTGGGACAGGGGGAGATTCACCCCTCCACTTT. Encoded protein: CASSGTGGDSPLHF.

The chain employs TRBV14 and TRBJ1-6, with a weak D call TRBD1 (5 bases). From germline, CDR1 is SGHDN and CDR2 FVKESK. V lost 0 bases and J 9 bases, leaving 12 bases between the germline ends. The CDR3 length is 15 residues. CDR3 sequence reads: CASSQDLGGGSPLHF. DNA of the CDR3: TGTGCCAGCAGCCAAGATCTCGGGGGAGGTTCACCCCTCCACTTT.

This clone appeared once. The gene calls are TRBV19 and TRBJ2-7; 8 bases line up with TRBD1. V trimming: 2 bases; J trimming: 0 bases; junction bases outside the gene matches: 3. CDR1 LNHDA and CDR2 SQIVND come from the germline V gene (reference sequence). The length of the CDR3 is 15 residues. CDR3 DNA: TGTGCCAGTAGTATATCGACAGGGGCCTCCTACGAGCAGTACTTC. Protein sequence: CASSISTGASYEQYF. Looking up the rest from reference TRBV19 and TRBJ2-7 gives the full variable domain: DGGITQSPKYLFRKEGQNVTLSCEQNLNHDAMYWYRQDPGQGLRLIYYSQIVNDFQKGDIAEGYSVSREKKESFPLTVTSAQKNPTAFYLCASSISTGASYEQYFGPGTRLTVT.

This chain connects TRBV27 to TRBJ1-5; D may be TRBD1 (6 bases). This CDR3 is built from 15 residues. The germline V gene has CDR1 MNHEY and CDR2 SMNVEV (reference sequence). Trimming pared 5 bases from V and 4 bases from J, leaving 15 bases between. The CDR3: CASSPSQDRNQPQHF. The DNA of the CDR3 is TGTGCCAGCAGTCCCTCCCAGGACAGAAATCAGCCCCAGCATTTT.

There are a few counts of this clone. V is TRBV29-1 and J is TRBJ1-5, with D maybe TRBD1 (6 bases). The germline V gene has CDR1 SQVTM and CDR2 ANQGSEA. The length of the CDR3 is 12 residues. Trimming removed 7 bases from V and 1 base from J, with 8 bases in between. In DNA, the CDR3 is TGCAGCGGAGGGGGAAGCAATCAGCCCCAGCATTTT. Amino acid sequence: CSGGGSNQPQHF.

The chain carries TRBV6-5 and TRBJ1-1, with D unclear. The CDR3 has 14 amino acids. Germline CDR1 is MNHEY and CDR2 is SVGAGI. V lost 6 bases and J lost 0, with 11 bases in between. The chain's CDR3 is CASSPGLMNTEAFF. The CDR3 DNA follows: TGTGCCAGCAGCCCCGGCCTGATGAACACTGAAGCTTTCTTT.

V usage is TRBV27 and J usage is TRBJ1-2; D unresolved. CDR3 size: 14 residues. V gave up 2 bases and J gave up 6 bases, with 13 bases separating them. CDR1 is MNHEY and CDR2 is SMNVEV in the germline V gene (reference sequence). CDR3 region: CASSLVSGVNGYTF. In nucleotides, the CDR3 is TGTGCCAGCAGTTTAGTAAGCGGGGTCAATGGCTACACCTTC.

This clone was counted only a few times. V gene TRBV29-1 combines with J gene TRBJ1-2; D uncertain. V was cut by 6 bases and J by 5 bases, with 31 bases left in between. Germline CDR1 and CDR2: SQVTM and ANQGSEA. The CDR3 loop spans 18 amino acids. CDR3 sequence reads: CSVGRSGGSPEGRYGYTF. The CDR3 region has the DNA TGCAGCGTCGGGCGGAGCGGTGGGAGCCCAGAAGGGAGGTATGGCTACACCTTC.

The rearrangement joins TRBV27 to TRBJ2-3, with D hard to call. This CDR3 is 15 amino acids long. The V and J ends lost 7 bases and 5 bases respectively, with 19 bases between them. Per germline, CDR1 MNHEY and CDR2 SMNVEV (reference sequence). Here the CDR3 reads CASTTGWLSQDTQYF. In DNA, the CDR3 is TGTGCCAGCACGACCGGCTGGCTCTCACAAGATACGCAGTATTTT.

The table lists this clone with a few counts. The J gene is TRBJ1-5, the V gene TRBV19, with D uncertain. The length of the CDR3 is 16 residues. Germline CDR1 is LNHDA and CDR2 is SQIVND (reference sequence). The germline V and J ends were trimmed by 7 bases and 0 bases, with 16 bases remaining between them. The CDR3 DNA sequence: TGTGCCAGTACGACGCCGGCCGCTTATAGCAATCAGCCCCAGCATTTT. Encoded protein: CASTTPAAYSNQPQHF. Filled out from reference TRBV19 and TRBJ1-5, the complete variable domain reads DGGITQSPKYLFRKEGQNVTLSCEQNLNHDAMYWYRQDPGQGLRLIYYSQIVNDFQKGDIAEGYSVSREKKESFPLTVTSAQKNPTAFYLCASTTPAAYSNQPQHFGDGTRLSIL.

The chain is built from TRBV30 and TRBJ2-5, with 9 positions matching TRBD1. The CDR3 length is 13 residues. J gave up 3 bases and V 3 bases, and 2 bases lay outside the gene matches. The germline CDR1 and CDR2 sequences are GTSNPN and SVGIG (reference sequence). The CDR3 loop is CAWSGQGKETQYF. The CDR3 nucleotides are TGTGCCTGGAGCGGACAGGGGAAAGAGACCCAGTACTTC.

The CDR3 coding sequence is TGTGCCAGCAGTACCCGACAACGCACTGAAGCTTTCTTT. The encoded protein is CASSTRQRTEAFF. The chain is built from TRBV25-1 and TRBJ1-1; D uncertain. V was cut by 5 bases and J by 4 bases, with 11 bases left in between. The CDR3 extends over 13 amino acids. Germline V gives CDR1 MGHDK, CDR2 SYGVNS.

V usage is TRBV20-1 and J usage is TRBJ1-2; D unresolved. V was clipped by 6 bases and J by 4 bases, with 6 bases between them. The germline gives CDR1 DFQATT, CDR2 SNEGSKA (reference sequence). This CDR3 spans 10 amino acids. The DNA for the CDR3 is TGCAGTGCCCCCCTCTATGGCTACACCTTC. Its protein product is CSAPLYGYTF.

The rearrangement links TRBV7-9 to TRBJ1-1, with D perhaps matching TRBD1 (6 bases). The CDR3 length is 13 residues. Trimming left V 2 bases short and J 6 bases short, with 10 bases between. Germline values: CDR1 SEHNR, CDR2 FQNEAQ (reference sequence). CDR3 bases: TGTGCCAGCAGCTTAACGGGACACTCTGAAGCTTTCTTT. Translation: CASSLTGHSEAFF. Filled out from reference TRBV7-9 and TRBJ1-1, the complete variable domain reads DTGVSQNPRHKITKRGQNVTFRCDPISEHNRLYWYRQTLGQGPEFLTYFQNEAQLEKSRLLSDRFSAERPKGSFSTLEIQRTEQGDSAMYLCASSLTGHSEAFFGQGTRLTVV.

This clone came up a few times. The rearrangement links TRBV11-1 to TRBJ2-1; D is possibly TRBD2 (5 bases). Trimming took 5 bases from V and 8 from J, leaving 22 bases between them. CDR3 size: 16 residues. From germline, CDR1 is SGHAT and CDR2 FQDESV (reference sequence). DNA of the CDR3: TGTGCCAGCAGCCGCCTCTCAGGACTCTCGGTGGATGAGCAGTTCTTC. Its translation is CASSRLSGLSVDEQFF.

This clone has at least ten counts. The chain joins TRBV6-6 to TRBJ2-7; D may be TRBD2 (6 bases). Trimming pared 6 bases from V and 3 bases from J, leaving 15 bases between. The CDR3 is made up of 14 amino acids. In germline, CDR1 is MNHNY, CDR2 SVGAGI (reference sequence). CDR3 nucleotides: TGTGCCAGCAGACCCCTCGGGACTCACTACGAGCAGTACTTC. It yields the protein CASRPLGTHYEQYF.

The chain employs TRBV5-1 and TRBJ2-5; possibly TRBD2 for D (5 bases). V was shortened by 4 bases and J by 5 bases, with 9 bases between the two germline ends. The CDR3 runs to 12 residues. Germline V gene lookup returns CDR1 SGHRS and CDR2 YFSETQ. CDR3 DNA: TGCGCCAGCAGCGGGAGAGCTGAGACCCAGTACTTC. Amino acid sequence: CASSGRAETQYF.